This passage covers 24 T cell receptor beta chains from one sample sequenced in a study of blood T cell repertoires in COVID-19. The method was immunoSEQ multiplex PCR; TCRdb's version includes in-frame clones alone and lacks a portion of them. The sample lists about 300,000 clones, 85% to 90% occurring once. Input material: PBMCs or T cells enriched from blood (not recorded which). The receptor source for this set is a woman between 50 and 59 years old who had been exposed to COVID-19.

The CDR3 region is CASVAPGRRVNSPLHF. The DNA for the CDR3 is TGTGCCAGCGTGGCCCCAGGCAGGAGGGTTAATTCACCCCTCCACTTT. The rearrangement uses TRBV2 and TRBJ1-6; D gene uncertain. Trimming cost V 8 bases and J 6 bases, with 20 bases left between them. This CDR3 has 16 residues. Germline assignment: CDR1 SNHLY and CDR2 FYNNEI. Variable domain in full (rest from reference TRBV2 and TRBJ1-6): EPEVTQTPSHQVTQMGQEVILRCVPISNHLYFYWYRQILGQKVEFLVSFYNNEISEKSEIFDDQFSVERPDGSNFTLKIRSTKLEDSAMYFCASVAPGRRVNSPLHFGNGTRLTVT.

The chain joins TRBV7-2 to TRBJ2-7, with 7 bases fitting TRBD1. CDR3 size: 12 residues. V gave up 3 bases and J gave up 6 bases; unmatched junction bases: 2. Germline V gene lookup returns CDR1 SGHTA and CDR2 FQGNSA. The CDR3 coding sequence is TGTGCCAGCAGCTTTTACAGGGGCGAGCAGTACTTC. It is translated as CASSFYRGEQYF.

This chain uses TRBV19 with TRBJ2-1; D not resolved. The CDR3 has 11 amino acids. Germline values: CDR1 LNHDA, CDR2 SQIVND (reference sequence). Between the trimmed V and J ends, which lost 7 bases and 3 bases, there was a span of 4 bases. The CDR3 DNA follows: TGTGCCAGTACCTACTACAATGAGCAGTTCTTC. This codes for CASTYYNEQFF.

The chain has TRBV28 and TRBJ1-4; 7 nucleotides agree with TRBD1. Germline values: CDR1 MDHEN, CDR2 SYDVKM. The junction had 11 bases not matched to a gene; V was cut back by 5 bases and J by 8 bases. The CDR3 runs 15 residues. DNA for the CDR3: TGTGCCAGCAGTCCCGCGGGCCAGGGGGGCGAAAAACTGTTTTTT. Translating gives CASSPAGQGGEKLFF.

The chain couples TRBV28 to TRBJ2-1; tentatively, D is TRBD2 (6 bases). Per germline, CDR1 MDHEN and CDR2 SYDVKM. V gave up 7 bases and J gave up 0 bases, with 16 bases separating them. The CDR3 length is 16 residues. This chain's CDR3 is CASTPLADYSYNEQFF. CDR3 in DNA: TGTGCCAGCACCCCCTTAGCGGACTACTCCTACAATGAGCAGTTCTTC.

The chain combines TRBV4-1 with TRBJ2-5; D is possibly TRBD1 (6 bases). Trimming removed 0 bases at V and 4 bases at J, with 6 bases between. This CDR3 contains 13 residues. Germline CDR1 is MGHRA and CDR2 is YSYEKL. The DNA of the CDR3 is TGCGCCAGCAGCCAAGACAGGGGAGAGACCCAGTACTTC. Encoded protein: CASSQDRGETQYF.

In this sample, this clone turned up once. This chain links TRBV5-1 with TRBJ1-1, with 7 bases aligning to TRBD1. There are 16 residues in the CDR3. Germline trimming cut 4 bases from V and 0 bases from J; bases unmatched to any gene: 9. Germline assignment: CDR1 SGHRS and CDR2 YFSETQ. CDR3: CASSTRDRSMNTEAFF. For the CDR3, the DNA is TGCGCCAGCAGCACACGGGACAGATCCATGAACACTGAAGCTTTCTTT. Full variable domain (missing parts from reference TRBV5-1 and TRBJ1-1): KAGVTQTPRYLIKTRGQQVTLSCSPISGHRSVSWYQQTPGQGLQFLFEYFSETQRNKGNFPGRFSGRQFSNSRSEMNVSTLELGDSALYLCASSTRDRSMNTEAFFGQGTRLTVV.

The rearrangement uses TRBV14 and TRBJ2-2; perhaps TRBD2 as D (5 bases). Germline V CDR1 and CDR2: SGHDN, FVKESK. The CDR3 is 17 residues long. Deletions cut 2 bases from V and 6 bases from J, with 19 bases between. The CDR3 spells CASSQTTDSLSPGELFF. The CDR3 nucleotides are TGTGCCAGCAGCCAAACGACGGACTCCCTCTCCCCCGGGGAGCTGTTTTTT.

This clone has just one count. The chain joins TRBV7-9 to TRBJ2-1; a weak D match, TRBD2 (6 bases). The V end was cut by 6 bases, the J end by 5 bases, with 20 bases between. Germline V gives CDR1 SEHNR, CDR2 FQNEAQ (reference sequence). The CDR3 has 16 residues. CDR3 sequence reads: CASRREGLAFNNEQFF. The CDR3 DNA reads as TGTGCCAGCAGAAGAGAGGGGCTAGCGTTTAACAATGAGCAGTTCTTC.

The chain has TRBV7-2 and TRBJ2-7; 7 bases agree with TRBD2. CDR3 size: 14 residues. V shed 7 bases and J 0 bases; nucleotides not matched to a gene: 6. Germline V CDR1 and CDR2: SGHTA, FQGNSA. The CDR3 bases are TGTGCCAGCAATTCCGGGGGGAACTCCTACGAGCAGTACTTC. As protein: CASNSGGNSYEQYF.

The genes are TRBV2 and TRBJ2-7; possibly TRBD2 for D (6 bases). V gave up 4 bases and J gave up 4 bases, with 17 bases separating them. CDR3 length: 15 residues. Germline CDR1 reads SNHLY; CDR2 reads FYNNEI. CDR3 protein: CASSGDSTRLYEQYF. DNA of the CDR3: TGTGCCAGCAGTGGGGACTCAACTCGACTATACGAGCAGTACTTC.

The chain uses TRBV29-1 and TRBJ2-1; D is uncertain. Germline CDR1 and CDR2: SQVTM and ANQGSEA. V was shortened by 1 base and J by 0 bases, with 10 bases between the two germline ends. The CDR3 spans 15 residues. CDR3 residues: CSVEAPPSSYNEQFF. As DNA, the CDR3 is TGCAGCGTTGAAGCCCCGCCCAGCTCCTACAATGAGCAGTTCTTC.

The chain has TRBV5-4 and TRBJ2-1; D perhaps matches TRBD2 (5 bases). CDR1 and CDR2 from the germline V gene are SGHNT and YYREEE (reference sequence). V shed 0 bases and J shed 0 bases, with 7 bases lying between them. The CDR3 totals 15 residues. The DNA for the CDR3 is TGTGCCAGCAGCTTGGGGGAGAACTCCTACAATGAGCAGTTCTTC. Translating gives CASSLGENSYNEQFF.

This clone was observed a few times. This chain uses TRBV19 with TRBJ1-5, with D hard to call. Per the germline V gene, CDR1 is LNHDA and CDR2 is SQIVND (reference sequence). V was shortened by 1 base and J by 2 bases, with 9 bases between the two germline ends. CDR3 length equals 15 residues. The CDR3 nucleotides read TGTGCCAGTAGTATAGGTCGGGGAGGCAATCAGCCCCAGCATTTT. Its translation: CASSIGRGGNQPQHF.

CDR3 sequence reads: CASSLGGQERGYTF. The DNA for the CDR3 is TGCGCCAGCAGCTTGGGGGGACAGGAACGCGGCTACACCTTC. The chain carries TRBV5-1 and TRBJ1-2, with 8 bases matching TRBD1. Trimming removed 0 bases from V and 8 bases from J; junction bases left unmatched: 6. The CDR3 length is 14 residues. The V gene's germline CDR1 is SGHRS and CDR2 YFSETQ.

The chain carries TRBV6-5 and TRBJ1-2; 8 nucleotides align to TRBD1. V shed 7 bases, J shed 0 bases, and the junction held 7 bases outside the gene matches. There are 15 residues in the CDR3. CDR1 and CDR2 from the germline V gene are MNHEY and SVGAGI. The CDR3 coding sequence is TGTGCCAGCATTCCAACAGGGGGAGCTAACTATGGCTACACCTTC. It codes for CASIPTGGANYGYTF.

The V gene is TRBV6-5, the J gene TRBJ1-1; no definite D call. CDR1 and CDR2 from the germline V gene are MNHEY and SVGAGI. V was shortened by 5 bases and J by 0 bases, with 7 bases between the two germline ends. This CDR3 comprises 13 residues. The CDR3 bases are TGTGCCAGCAGTCTTACAGTGAACACTGAAGCTTTCTTT. Translated, it gives CASSLTVNTEAFF.

The chain combines TRBV6-5 with TRBJ2-1, with TRBD1 as a possible D gene (5 bases). CDR1 is MNHEY and CDR2 is SVGAGI in the germline V gene. The CDR3 loop spans 15 amino acids. The V end was cut by 1 base, the J end by 9 bases, with 16 bases between. CDR3 sequence reads: CASSYWTTLPGEQFF. The CDR3 DNA is TGTGCCAGCAGTTACTGGACAACCCTGCCAGGTGAGCAGTTCTTC.

V is TRBV4-1 and J is TRBJ2-2; D may be TRBD2 (6 bases). This CDR3 region has 16 residues. CDR1 and CDR2 (germline): MGHRA, YSYEKL. Trimming took off 1 base at V and 4 bases at J, with 13 bases between the two ends. Here the CDR3 reads CASSQGLESRTGELFF. In DNA, the CDR3 is TGCGCCAGCAGCCAAGGACTAGAAAGTCGCACCGGGGAGCTGTTTTTT.

This chain connects TRBV5-4 to TRBJ1-2; the D gene is possibly TRBD1 (5 bases). V was trimmed by 0 bases and J by 6 bases, leaving 9 bases between them. This CDR3 contains 13 residues. Germline CDR1 is SGHNT and CDR2 is YYREEE (reference sequence). CDR3 sequence reads: CASSLAGLDGYTF. CDR3 bases: TGTGCCAGCAGCTTGGCAGGGTTGGATGGCTACACCTTC.

This sequence joins TRBV19 and TRBJ1-2; D remains ambiguous. CDR3 size: 15 residues. Germline assignment: CDR1 LNHDA and CDR2 SQIVND (reference sequence). With 3 bases removed from V and 2 bases from J, the gap between germline ends came to 13 bases. The chain's CDR3 is CASSMKVGENYGYTF. The CDR3 bases are TGTGCCAGTAGTATGAAGGTCGGGGAAAACTATGGCTACACCTTC.

The V call is TRBV11-2, the J call TRBJ2-7; 7 nucleotides align to TRBD2. J was trimmed by 3 bases and V by 3 bases; bases with no gene match: 8. The CDR3 is 15 residues long. Germline V lookup: CDR1 SGHAT, CDR2 FQNNGV. Here the CDR3 reads CASSFGLADYYEQYF. CDR3 nucleotides: TGTGCCAGCAGCTTCGGCCTAGCGGACTACTACGAGCAGTACTTC.

In its sample, this clone was seen many times. The chain carries TRBV27 and TRBJ1-6; D might be TRBD1 (5 bases). The V end was cut by 6 bases, the J end by 9 bases, with 21 bases between. Germline values: CDR1 MNHEY, CDR2 SMNVEV (reference sequence). This CDR3 is 16 amino acids long. CDR3 sequence: CASRPGFGTVGSPLHF. Here the CDR3 DNA reads TGTGCCAGCAGGCCCGGGTTTGGGACTGTGGGTTCACCCCTCCACTTT.

This sequence joins TRBV7-2 and TRBJ2-5, with TRBD1 identical over 8 bases. CDR1 SGHTA and CDR2 FQGNSA come from the germline V gene. CDR3 length: 15 amino acids. V gave up 3 bases and J gave up 5 bases; unmatched junction bases: 8. The DNA for the CDR3 is TGTGCCAGCAGCTTCCAGCAGGGGGCGGGGGAGACCCAGTACTTC. Its protein is CASSFQQGAGETQYF.